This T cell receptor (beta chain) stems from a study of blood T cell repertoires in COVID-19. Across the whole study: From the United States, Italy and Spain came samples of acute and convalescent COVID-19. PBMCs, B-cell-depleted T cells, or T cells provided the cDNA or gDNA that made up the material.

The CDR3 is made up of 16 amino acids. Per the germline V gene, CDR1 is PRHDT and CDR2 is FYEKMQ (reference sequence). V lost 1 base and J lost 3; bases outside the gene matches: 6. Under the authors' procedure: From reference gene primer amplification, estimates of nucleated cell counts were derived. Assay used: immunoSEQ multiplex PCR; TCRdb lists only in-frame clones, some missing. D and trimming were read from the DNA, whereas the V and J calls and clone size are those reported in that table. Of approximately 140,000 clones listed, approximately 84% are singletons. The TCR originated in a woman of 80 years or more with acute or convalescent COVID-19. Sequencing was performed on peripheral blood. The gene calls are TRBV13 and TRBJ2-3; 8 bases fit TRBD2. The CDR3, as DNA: TGTGCCAGCAGCTTAGCGGGAGGGCCTGGTACAGATACGCAGTATTTT. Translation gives CASSLAGGPGTDTQYF.